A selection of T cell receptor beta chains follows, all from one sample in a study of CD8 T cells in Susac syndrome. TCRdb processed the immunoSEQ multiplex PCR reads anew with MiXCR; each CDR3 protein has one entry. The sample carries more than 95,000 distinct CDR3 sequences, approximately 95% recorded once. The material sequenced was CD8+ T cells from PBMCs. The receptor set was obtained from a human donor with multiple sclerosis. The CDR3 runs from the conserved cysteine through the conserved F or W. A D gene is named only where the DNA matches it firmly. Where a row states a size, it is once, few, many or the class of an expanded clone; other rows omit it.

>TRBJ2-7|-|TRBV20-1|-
TGCAGTGCTAGACTGATGGACAAATCGTCTACGTGGGAGCAGTACTTC
CSARLMDKSSTWEQYF
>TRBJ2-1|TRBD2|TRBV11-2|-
TGTGCCAGCAGCCAGACCCGACTAGCGGGGATAAGCAGGTCGTCCAATGAGCAGTTCTTC
CASSQTRLAGISRSSNEQFF
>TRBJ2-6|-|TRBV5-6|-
TGTGCCAGCAGCTTGGTCCCGAGGGGAGCTGGGGCCAACGTCCTGACTTTC
CASSLVPRGAGANVLTF
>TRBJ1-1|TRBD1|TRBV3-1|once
TGTGCCAGCAGCCAAGCCTGGACAGGGGATGAAGCTTTCTTT
CASSQAWTGDEAFF
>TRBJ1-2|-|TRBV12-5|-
TGTGCTAGTGGTTTGGGGGGGTTCTATGGCTACACCTTC
CASGLGGFYGYTF
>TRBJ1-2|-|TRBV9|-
TGTGCCAGCAGCGTCTCCGGGACAATTGTGACCTATGGCTACACCTTC
CASSVSGTIVTYGYTF
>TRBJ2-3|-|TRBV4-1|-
TGCGCCAGCAGCCAAGTAACCGATACGCAGTATTTT
CASSQVTDTQYF
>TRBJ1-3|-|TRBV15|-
TGTGCCACCAGCAGAGCGAGGGGGAGGACGGGAAACACCATATATTTT
CATSRARGRTGNTIYF
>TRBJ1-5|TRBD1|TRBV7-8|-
TGTGCCAGCAGCTTAGATGGGACAGGGCATAGCAATCAGCCCCAGCATTTT
CASSLDGTGHSNQPQHF
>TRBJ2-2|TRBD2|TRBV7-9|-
TGTGCCAGCAGCTCGGGGGGGCTCGGCGGGGAGCTGTTTTTT
CASSSGGLGGELFF
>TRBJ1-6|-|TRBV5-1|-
TGCGCCAGCAGCACGGACGGAGATAATTCACCCCTCCACTTT
CASSTDGDNSPLHF
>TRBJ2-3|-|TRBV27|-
TGTGCCAGCAGTCAGTGGTTCGGGCAGGGTGGCACAGATACGCAGTATTTT
CASSQWFGQGGTDTQYF
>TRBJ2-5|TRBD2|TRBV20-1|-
TGCAGTACTACCGGGACTAGCGGGAGGCGAGAGACCCAGTACTTC
CSTTGTSGRRETQYF
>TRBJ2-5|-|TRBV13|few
TGTGCCAGCAGCTCGGGGCAGCAAGAGACCCAGTACTTC
CASSSGQQETQYF
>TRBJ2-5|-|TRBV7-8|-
TGTGCCAGCAGCTTACGTCTCCAAGAGATCCAGTACTTC
CASSLRLQEIQYF
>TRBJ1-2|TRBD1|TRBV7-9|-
TGTGCCAGCAGCTTAGCAGGACAGGAGCTGATCGACTTGTATGGCTACACCTTC
CASSLAGQELIDLYGYTF
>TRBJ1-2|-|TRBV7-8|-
TGTGCCAGCAGCCCCCAGAAGTCCCGCTATGGCTACACCTTC
CASSPQKSRYGYTF
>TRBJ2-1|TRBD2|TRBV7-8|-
TGTGCCAGCAGCGCCTCTAATCCACCGGGACTAGCGGGATACAATGAGCAGTTCTTC
CASSASNPPGLAGYNEQFF
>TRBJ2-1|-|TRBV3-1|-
TGTGCCAGCAGTGGATCTAGCGACAGCTCCTACAATGAGCAGTTCTTC
CASSGSSDSSYNEQFF
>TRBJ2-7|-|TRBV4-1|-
TGCGCCAGCAGCCAAGCTGACGGGACGGACGAGCAGTACTTC
CASSQADGTDEQYF
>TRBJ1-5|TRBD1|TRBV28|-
TGTGCCAGCAGTCCCATCAGGGGGTATCAGCCCCAGCATTTT
CASSPIRGYQPQHF
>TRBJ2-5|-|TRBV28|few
TGTGCCAGCAGCCGGAGGGGCGGGCAAGAGACCCAGTACTTC
CASSRRGGQETQYF
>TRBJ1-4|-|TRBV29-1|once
TGCAGCGCCGTCGGGGAAGGGCTGTTTTTT
CSAVGEGLFF
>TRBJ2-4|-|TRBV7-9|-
TGTGCCAGCAGCTTAGAGGCGGGCGAAGCCAAAAACATTCAGTACTTC
CASSLEAGEAKNIQYF
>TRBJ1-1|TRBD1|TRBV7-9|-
TGTGCCAGCAGCTCCGCGACCGGGACAGGGAATGGTAACACTGAAGCTTTCTTT
CASSSATGTGNGNTEAFF
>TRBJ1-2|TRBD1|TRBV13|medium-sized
TGTGCCAGCAGCTTAGAGGGGGCAACTAACTATGGCTACACCTTC
CASSLEGATNYGYTF
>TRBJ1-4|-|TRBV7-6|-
TGTGCCAGCAGCCCCGGGACAACTTTTCTGGAAAAACTGTTTTTT
CASSPGTTFLEKLFF
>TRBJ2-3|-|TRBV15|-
TGTGCCACCAGCAGTGAGAGCACAGATACGCAGTATTTT
CATSSESTDTQYF
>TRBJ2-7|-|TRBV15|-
TGTGCCACCAGCGGAGAACGAGGGATCAAGGACGAGCAGTACTTC
CATSGERGIKDEQYF